This T cell receptor (beta chain) is drawn from a study of blood T cell repertoires in COVID-19. Study details: Before being deemed recovered, Cohort 3 donors had two negative PCRs, clearance, or symptom resolution. PBMCs, B-cell-depleted T cells, or T cells were the source of the cDNA or gDNA that made up the material.

This clone appeared a few times. Cohorts were based on clinical histories the participants reported. The germline V and J ends were trimmed by 0 bases and 0 bases, with 10 bases remaining between them. Germline V gene sequence: CDR1 SGHNT, CDR2 YYREEE (reference sequence). This CDR3 spans 15 amino acids. Authors' processing steps: Scientists estimated how many nucleated cells there were by amplifying reference gene primers. TCRdb's copy holds only in-frame clones and misses some; the assay was immunoSEQ multiplex PCR. That table is the source of V, J and clone size, and D and trimming were worked out from the DNA. The repertoire holds about 280,000 clones, with around 89% as singletons.

The chain couples TRBV5-4 to TRBJ2-7; possibly TRBD2 for D (6 bases). The sequence came from a woman aged 60-75 years in a cohort exposed to, infected with or recovered from COVID-19 (not recorded which). The specimen sequenced was PBMCs or T cells enriched from blood (not recorded which). In DNA form, the CDR3 reads TGTGCCAGCAGCTTGGCCGGCGGGGCCTCCTACGAGCAGTACTTC. It translates to CASSLAGGASYEQYF.